The rows below give T cell receptor beta chains drawn from one sample of a study of blood T cell repertoires in COVID-19. Only in-frame clones appear in the TCRdb table, and some are missing; sequencing was by immunoSEQ multiplex PCR. The sample records some 140,000 clones, about 76% being singletons. The sequencing sample was made of peripheral blood. These receptors came from a woman in her 70s with COVID-19, enrolled during active disease. Both conserved end residues are part of each CDR3. A D gene is named only where the DNA matches it firmly. Clone size, where shown, is once, few, many, or a class for clones that have expanded.

>NA|TRBJ1-6|NA|12|TRBV30
TGTGCCTGGCGGGGGGCTAGGTCACCCCTCCACTTT
CAWRGARSPLHF
>TRBD2|TRBJ2-3|few|14|TRBV19
TGTGCCAGTACCCAAGGTACTAGCGGGGGCCCCGAGTATTTT
CASTQGTSGGPEYF
>TRBD2|TRBJ2-7|NA|14|TRBV9
TGTGCCAGCACAAGAGCGGGGAGCTCCTACGAGCAGTACTTC
CASTRAGSSYEQYF
>NA|TRBJ2-7|NA|14|TRBV25-1
TGTGCCAGCAGTCTAGCCGAGACCTCCTACGAGCAGTACTTC
CASSLAETSYEQYF
>TRBD1|TRBJ1-3|NA|15|TRBV2
TGTGCCAGCAGTAACGACAGGGGAGGGAGAAACACCATATATTTT
CASSNDRGGRNTIYF
>NA|TRBJ2-1|NA|14|TRBV30
TGTGCCTGGAATGAGAACTGGGCGAACAATGAGCAGTTCTTC
CAWNENWANNEQFF
>NA|TRBJ2-5|NA|15|TRBV5-5
TGTGCCAGCAGCTTGGCTCAGGGACTCCAAGAGACCCAGTACTTC
CASSLAQGLQETQYF
>NA|TRBJ1-5|NA|13|TRBV6-1
TGTGCCAGCAGTGAACAGAGAGGGCAGCCCCAGCATTTT
CASSEQRGQPQHF
>NA|TRBJ1-1|NA|13|TRBV6-1
TGTGCCAGCAGTGAAGTTAATCGGGCTGAAGCTTTCTTT
CASSEVNRAEAFF
>NA|TRBJ1-5|NA|14|TRBV7-2
TGTGCCAGCAGCGACAGATATAGCAATCAGCCCCAGCATTTT
CASSDRYSNQPQHF
>TRBD1|TRBJ1-1|NA|15|TRBV7-2
TGTGCCAGCAGCTTACGGACAGGGGGAAACACTGAAGCTTTCTTT
CASSLRTGGNTEAFF
>TRBD2|TRBJ2-5|NA|14|TRBV24-1
TGTGCCATCGCCGGGGAGGGAACCCAAGAGACCCAGTACTTC
CAIAGEGTQETQYF
>NA|TRBJ2-1|NA|14|TRBV7-9
TGTGCCAGCAGCCCGGGACTTGATGACAATGAGCAGTTCTTC
CASSPGLDDNEQFF
>NA|TRBJ1-6|NA|11|TRBV12-3/TRBV12-4
TGTGCCAGCAGCCTGAATTCACCCCTCCACTTT
CASSLNSPLHF
>NA|TRBJ1-2|NA|12|TRBV5-5
TGTGCCAGCAGCTTGGGTCTCTATGGCTACACCTTC
CASSLGLYGYTF
>TRBD1|TRBJ2-3|NA|15|TRBV28
TGTGCCAGCAGTCCCCGGACAGGGGGCACAGATACGCAGTATTTT
CASSPRTGGTDTQYF
>NA|TRBJ1-1|few|13|TRBV28
TGTGCCAGCAGGCAAACGACAGGAGCAATTCCTTTCTTT
CASRQTTGAIPFF
>NA|TRBJ1-3|NA|13|TRBV6-5
TGTGCCAGCGAGACCCCCGGGGGATACACCATATATTTT
CASETPGGYTIYF
>NA|TRBJ2-2|NA|16|TRBV7-8
TGTGCCAGCAGCTTAACAAGCGCGCGGGACACCGGGGAGCTGTTTTTT
CASSLTSARDTGELFF
>TRBD1|TRBJ1-5|NA|15|TRBV3-1/TRBV3-2
TGTGCCAGCAGCCTCGGGACAGGGGGTAATCAGCCCCAGCATTTT
CASSLGTGGNQPQHF
>TRBD1|TRBJ1-5|few|16|TRBV27
TGTGCCAGCAGTTTATATGGCAGGGGGACCAATCAGCCCCAGCATTTT
CASSLYGRGTNQPQHF
>NA|TRBJ1-2|NA|15|TRBV28
TGTGCCAGCAGTCTACCTATTGGGGAGATAGAAGGCTACACCTTC
CASSLPIGEIEGYTF
>TRBD2|TRBJ2-1|NA|16|TRBV5-4
TGTGCCAGCAGTCCTGCGGGGGGGAGCTCCTACAATGAGCAGTTCTTC
CASSPAGGSSYNEQFF
>TRBD2|TRBJ2-1|NA|16|TRBV6-5
TGTGCCAGCAGTTATTTCGGGGGGGGATCCTACAATGAGCAGTTCTTC
CASSYFGGGSYNEQFF
>TRBD2|TRBJ2-1|NA|17|TRBV5-1
TGCGCCAGCAGCTTGGCCAAGACTAGCGGGGTGATCAATGAGCAGTTCTTC
CASSLAKTSGVINEQFF
>NA|TRBJ1-6|NA|15|TRBV4-3
TGCGCCAGCAGCCAAGAAAGGCGGGAAAATTCACCCCTCCACTTT
CASSQERRENSPLHF
>NA|TRBJ1-2|NA|15|TRBV30
TGTGCCTGGAGTTTCTCCAAGGGACTGGCGGCGGTCTACACCTTC
CAWSFSKGLAAVYTF
>NA|TRBJ1-1|NA|12|TRBV29-1
TGCAGCGTGGGGGGGAGGAACACTGAAGCTTTCTTT
CSVGGRNTEAFF
>NA|TRBJ1-5|few|17|TRBV19
TGTGCCAGTAGTATAACGTTCGGGAGAAATAGCAATCAGCCCCAGCATTTT
CASSITFGRNSNQPQHF
>NA|TRBJ2-4|NA|19|TRBV7-2
TGTGCCAGCAGCTTAGTAGCCGGGGGAGGCAGGGAAGCCAAAAACATTCAGTACTTC
CASSLVAGGGREAKNIQYF
>NA|TRBJ1-2|NA|12|TRBV6-1
TGTGCCAGCAGTGAAGAATGGGGCGGCTACACCTTC
CASSEEWGGYTF
>NA|TRBJ2-2|NA|15|TRBV21-1
TGTGCCAGCTCTCTCAAGAGCGGGGGGACCGGGGAGCTGTTTTTT
CASSLKSGGTGELFF
>NA|TRBJ1-1|NA|15|TRBV11-2
TGTGCCAGCAGCTTACGAGCCGGGGGGGGAACTGAAGCTTTCTTT
CASSLRAGGGTEAFF
>NA|TRBJ1-2|NA|16|TRBV9
TGTGCCAGCAGCCCCGACCTCGGGGCAGGGGCTGGAGGCTACACCTTC
CASSPDLGAGAGGYTF
>NA|TRBJ1-5|few|13|TRBV27
TGTGCCAGCAGCTACGGGGGGAATCAGCCCCAGCATTTT
CASSYGGNQPQHF
>NA|TRBJ1-6|NA|18|TRBV28
TGTGCCAGCAACCCTAGGGGGACATTTATTATCGGTGATTCACCCCTCCACTTT
CASNPRGTFIIGDSPLHF
>NA|TRBJ1-2|few|11|TRBV20-1
TGCAGTGCTAGAGCAGGGCCCGGCTACACCTTC
CSARAGPGYTF
>NA|TRBJ2-5|NA|15|TRBV7-6
TGTGCCAGCAGCCGAAACACGCAGATCTTAGAGACCCAGTACTTC
CASSRNTQILETQYF